The following is a T cell receptor beta chain sequence with its context. Its specificity is not known. This sequence may be a read error, since a much larger clone differs from it by one base. This entry is derived from a study of CD8+CD57+ T cells in acquired aplastic anemia. Study-wide results and caveats: CD8+ Simpson's diversity in patients was not significantly different from that in controls. Common to patients and controls were around 30 CD8+ CDR3 sequences.

Profiling that covered TCR beta VDJ and CDR3 relied on genomic DNA as its template. TCRdb analysed the reads with MiXCR anew, one entry per CDR3 protein. The sample holds about 160,000 distinct CDR3 sequences, 45% to 55% seen once. CD8+CD57+ cell expansion, shown by flow cytometry, had occurred in the patients selected for sequencing. No therapy was given to patients before blood sampling. Sample: sorted CD4+, CD8+, or CD8+CD57+ T cells (not recorded which) from PBMCs. The receptor was isolated from a human donor with aplastic anemia.

The CDR3 nucleotides read TGTGCCAGCAGTCGACCCAACACTGAAGCTATCTTT. Its protein product is CASSRPNTEAIF. The chain joins TRBV25-1 to TRBJ1-1; D remains ambiguous. The CDR3 consists of 12 residues. Germline CDR1 and CDR2: MGHDK and SYGVNS.